This T cell receptor beta chain was sequenced for a study of graft-versus-host responses after intestinal transplantation. Turning to the study itself: Transplant types were multivisceral, liver-intestinal, or isolated intestinal.

As concerns this clone: Its antigen is undetermined.

The CDR3 sequence is 19 residues long. J gave up 6 bases and V 4 bases, and 17 bases lay outside the gene matches. Germline lookup yields CDR1 SGHDN and CDR2 FVKESK. TCRdb keeps only in-frame clones here, not all; method: immunoSEQ multiplex PCR. The sample records 100,000 or so clones, 90% to 95% being singletons. This sequence originates from a human donor who was the organ donor for an intestinal transplant. The sample in question was unstimulated CD4+ T cells sorted from spleen or lymph node cells, obtained before transplant. This sequence joins TRBV14 and TRBJ1-4, with 10 bases identical to TRBD1. The CDR3 sequence is CASSLQPIGTGVLDEKLFF. The CDR3 region has the DNA TGTGCCAGCAGCCTACAACCGATCGGGACAGGGGTGCTCGATGAAAAACTGTTTTTT.